Following are 8 T cell receptor beta chains from one sample sequenced in a study of blood T cell repertoires in COVID-19. Clones were read by immunoSEQ multiplex PCR, and TCRdb kept only the in-frame ones, dropping some. The sample has around 300,000 clones, around 83% seen once. Sequenced sample: peripheral blood. The receptors originated from a man aged 25 to 40 with active or convalescent COVID-19.

The DNA for the CDR3 is TGTGCCTGGAGCCTGGGAGGTGGTGAGCAGTTCTTC. It codes for CAWSLGGGEQFF. The chain combines TRBV30 with TRBJ2-1, with a tentative D call TRBD2 (6 bases). The CDR3 is made up of 12 amino acids. V lost 3 bases, J lost 9 bases, and 12 bases lay in between. Germline loops: CDR1 GTSNPN, CDR2 SVGIG (reference sequence).

This clone was detected only once. The rearrangement links TRBV24-1 to TRBJ1-4, with 10 nucleotides matching TRBD1. The CDR3 has 18 amino acids. Unmatched junction bases numbered 6, after V lost 0 bases and J lost 3 bases. CDR1 is KGHDR, CDR2 SFDVKD, per germline. In DNA, the CDR3 is TGTGCCACCAGTGATTTGCAGGGACAGGGGAGGGCTAATGAAAAACTGTTTTTT. It encodes CATSDLQGQGRANEKLFF.

Here the CDR3 reads CASSPRSYNSPLHF. In nucleotides, the CDR3 is TGTGCCAGCAGCCCTCGCTCCTATAATTCACCCCTCCACTTT. V and J are TRBV6-2 or TRBV6-3 and TRBJ1-6; D unresolved. The ends were cut back, 6 bases at V and 0 bases at J, with 6 bases in the middle. The CDR3 is made up of 14 amino acids. The germline CDR1 and CDR2 sequences are MNHEY and SVGEGT.

This clone was counted a single time. The chain is built from TRBV19 and TRBJ2-7; TRBD2 aligns across 9 bases. Germline loops: CDR1 LNHDA, CDR2 SQIVND (reference sequence). This CDR3 has 15 residues. The J segment lost 2 bases and the V segment lost 2 bases, leaving 4 bases of the junction unmatched. The DNA of the CDR3 is TGTGCCAGTAGTATACGGGCTAGCGGGACCTACGAGCAGTACTTC. Translation gives CASSIRASGTYEQYF.

V and J are TRBV10-3 and TRBJ2-7; D is unresolved. V dropped 2 bases and J dropped 0 bases, with 17 bases sitting between them. There are 17 residues in the CDR3. CDR1 is ENHRY, CDR2 SYGVKD, per germline. The CDR3: CAISERRSRVVSYEQYF. The CDR3 coding sequence is TGTGCCATCAGTGAGAGAAGATCCCGAGTAGTCTCCTACGAGCAGTACTTC.

The genes are TRBV12-3 or TRBV12-4 and TRBJ1-5; possibly TRBD1 for D (6 bases). This CDR3 is 13 amino acids long. Deletions cut 3 bases from V and 6 bases from J, with 9 bases between. The CDR3 loop is CASSLVQGQPQHF. CDR3 DNA sequence: TGTGCCAGCAGTTTGGTACAGGGTCAGCCCCAGCATTTT.

The V and J genes are TRBV2 and TRBJ1-1, with a tentative D call TRBD1 (5 bases). CDR3 size: 13 residues. Trimming took off 5 bases at V and 1 base at J, with 8 bases between the two ends. Germline lookup yields CDR1 SNHLY and CDR2 FYNNEI. This chain's CDR3 is CASSFTGNTEAFF. CDR3 nucleotide sequence: TGTGCCAGCAGTTTCACAGGGAACACTGAAGCTTTCTTT.

The chain recombines TRBV5-4 with TRBJ1-3; 9 nucleotides agree with TRBD1. With 4 bases clipped from V and 4 bases from J, the junction kept 6 bases outside the gene matches. The CDR3 loop spans 15 amino acids. The germline CDR1 and CDR2 sequences are SGHNT and YYREEE (reference sequence). CDR3 sequence reads: CASSAGQGYGNTIYF. The CDR3 DNA is TGTGCCAGCAGCGCGGGACAGGGCTACGGAAACACCATATATTTT.